These T cell receptor beta chains were read from a single sample in a study of cytomegalovirus exposure and HLA in healthy donors. Profiled with immunoSEQ multiplex PCR; TCRdb holds only in-frame clones, not every one. The sample consists of about 200,000 clones, 86% of them appearing once. The sample consisted of PBMCs. The receptor set was obtained from a woman aged 30 to 39 in good health and CMV-seronegative. Both conserved end residues are part of each CDR3. The D gene is left open where the match is weak. Size is stated for part of the rows, as once, few or many counts, or as a class when the clone is expanded.

cdr3_nt,cdr3_aa,d_call,v_call,clone_size,j_call
TGTGCCAGCAGTGAAGCGCCCATTACTAGTAGTGAGCAGTTCTTC,CASSEAPITSSEQFF,.,TRBV2,.,TRBJ2-1
TGTGCCAGCAGCTTAGCCCAGGGCACTGAAGCTTTCTTT,CASSLAQGTEAFF,.,TRBV11-3,.,TRBJ1-1
TGTGCCAGCAGCTTAGCGACTAGCGGGAGTCGGGGTACGCAGTATTTT,CASSLATSGSRGTQYF,TRBD2,TRBV7-6,.,TRBJ2-3
TGTGCCAGCTCACCAAGACAGGGGGCCACTGAAGCTTTCTTT,CASSPRQGATEAFF,TRBD1,TRBV18,.,TRBJ1-1
TGTGCCAGCAGACTAGCGGGTGGCTACAATGAGCAGTTCTTC,CASRLAGGYNEQFF,TRBD2,TRBV2,.,TRBJ2-1
TGTGCCAGCAGTTTAGGGCGGGAGGCAGCTTTCTTT,CASSLGREAAFF,.,TRBV28,few,TRBJ1-1
TGTGCCAGCAGCACAGGGGGCACGGGCACTGAAGCTTTCTTT,CASSTGGTGTEAFF,TRBD1,TRBV28,.,TRBJ1-1
TGTGCCAGCACTACTAGCGGGATCTCCTACGAGCAGTACTTC,CASTTSGISYEQYF,TRBD2,TRBV2,.,TRBJ2-7
TGTGCCAGCAGCGTAGCTTGGACTAGCCCTAACACCGGGGAGCTGTTTTTT,CASSVAWTSPNTGELFF,TRBD2,TRBV9,.,TRBJ2-2
TGTGCCAGCACCCGTGGTGCAGCGGTGAACACCGGGGAGCTGTTTTTT,CASTRGAAVNTGELFF,.,TRBV7-8,.,TRBJ2-2
TGTGCCAGCAGCTTAGTTTACTCGGAGGGCTACGAGCAGTACTTC,CASSLVYSEGYEQYF,.,TRBV7-8,.,TRBJ2-7
TGCGCCAGCAGCTTAGGAGCGAACACTGAAGCTTTCTTT,CASSLGANTEAFF,.,TRBV5-1,.,TRBJ1-1
TGTGCCAGCAGCTTAGCGTCGTGGGGGGGCACTGAAGCTTTCTTT,CASSLASWGGTEAFF,.,TRBV7-9,once,TRBJ1-1
TGTGCCAGCAGCTTGGAGGCAGGGATTAACTATGGCTACACCTTC,CASSLEAGINYGYTF,.,TRBV5-6,.,TRBJ1-2
TGCGCCAGCAACCCGGGACTAGCCACCTACGAGCAGTACTTC,CASNPGLATYEQYF,TRBD2,TRBV5-1,.,TRBJ2-7
TGTGCCAGCAAACAGGAAGTGGGATACGAGCAGTACTTC,CASKQEVGYEQYF,.,TRBV2,.,TRBJ2-7
TGTGCCAGCAGCTCCGGGACAGGGGCTCCCAATGAAAAACTGTTTTTT,CASSSGTGAPNEKLFF,TRBD1,TRBV7-8,.,TRBJ1-4
TGTGCCACCAGCCGGGGACAGGGTACAGATACGCAGTATTTT,CATSRGQGTDTQYF,TRBD1,TRBV15,.,TRBJ2-3
TGTGCCAGCAGCTTAGAGAGGACAGGCAATAGCTACGAGCAGTACTTC,CASSLERTGNSYEQYF,TRBD1,TRBV11-2,.,TRBJ2-7
TGTGCCAGTAGCCGACAGGGATCCAAAAACATTCAGTACTTC,CASSRQGSKNIQYF,TRBD1,TRBV19,.,TRBJ2-4
TGTGCCTGGAGTCCTCCGGGACTGGATTACAATGAGCAGTTCTTC,CAWSPPGLDYNEQFF,.,TRBV30,few,TRBJ2-1
TGTGCCAGCAGTTTAACTGCGACAGGGCCCTACGAGCAGTACTTC,CASSLTATGPYEQYF,TRBD1,TRBV7-3,once,TRBJ2-7
TGTGCCAGCATTGGGACTAGCGTCTACAATGAGCAGTTCTTC,CASIGTSVYNEQFF,TRBD2,TRBV28,.,TRBJ2-1
TGTGCCAGCAGCGTAGGCAGGGGCCGCACCGGGGAGCTGTTTTTT,CASSVGRGRTGELFF,.,TRBV9,.,TRBJ2-2
TGTGCCAGCAGCTTATCTAGCGGCTACACAGATACGCAGTATTTT,CASSLSSGYTDTQYF,TRBD2,TRBV7-9,.,TRBJ2-3
TGTGCCAGCAGTTTTACCGGCAATGAGCAGTTCTTC,CASSFTGNEQFF,.,TRBV27,.,TRBJ2-1
TGTGCCAGCAGGAGGGACAGACTCGACAGCTATGGCTACACCTTC,CASRRDRLDSYGYTF,TRBD1,TRBV2,.,TRBJ1-2
TGTGCCAGCAGCACGGTGGGCAATCAGCCCCAGCATTTT,CASSTVGNQPQHF,.,TRBV9,.,TRBJ1-5
TGTGCCAGCAGCTCAGGACTAGTCGGGGGGAATGAGCAGTTCTTC,CASSSGLVGGNEQFF,TRBD2,TRBV9,.,TRBJ2-1
TGTGCCAGCAGCCCGACAGGGGATATTCAGCCCCAGCATTTT,CASSPTGDIQPQHF,TRBD1,TRBV28,.,TRBJ1-5
TGCGCCAGCAGAATGTCGACAGGGGACGTTCATGGCTACACCTTC,CASRMSTGDVHGYTF,TRBD1,TRBV5-1,few,TRBJ1-2
TGTGCCAGCAGTCCAGGGTTGGGCAATCAGCCCCAGCATTTT,CASSPGLGNQPQHF,.,TRBV6-5,.,TRBJ1-5
TGTGCCAGCAGCCTCCCGGGCGGTCGACAGGGGGGAGGCTACACCTTC,CASSLPGGRQGGGYTF,TRBD1,TRBV28,.,TRBJ1-2
TGTGCCAGCAGCCCCACCCCTACCGATCCTTCGAATACGCAGTATTTT,CASSPTPTDPSNTQYF,.,TRBV11-2,.,TRBJ2-3
TGTGCCAGCTCACCGGGTGGACAGCCCTACGAGCAGTACTTC,CASSPGGQPYEQYF,.,TRBV18,.,TRBJ2-7
TGTGCCAGCAGCTCGGGACTAGCGGGAGGGCCGGGCTACGAGCAGTACTTC,CASSSGLAGGPGYEQYF,TRBD2,TRBV7-9,.,TRBJ2-7
TGTGCCAGAGCTTCGACAGGACAAGAGACCCAGTACTTC,CARASTGQETQYF,.,TRBV2,.,TRBJ2-5
TGCGCCAGCAGCTTGAGTAGCGGCCCTAACACCGGGGAGCTGTTTTTT,CASSLSSGPNTGELFF,.,TRBV5-1,.,TRBJ2-2
TGTGCCAGCAGTTACTCACAGGGGAAGAACACAGATACGCAGTATTTT,CASSYSQGKNTDTQYF,TRBD1,TRBV6-6,.,TRBJ2-3
TGTGCCAGCCTAGCGGGAGGGCCCAGCGGGGAGCTGTTTTTT,CASLAGGPSGELFF,TRBD2,TRBV6-1,.,TRBJ2-2
TGTGCCAGCAGCGTAACAGGAATGAACACTGAAGCTTTCTTT,CASSVTGMNTEAFF,.,TRBV2,.,TRBJ1-1
TGCGCCAGCAGTGAAGCCGGCGGGGGAGAGACCCAGTACTTC,CASSEAGGGETQYF,TRBD2,TRBV10-2,.,TRBJ2-5
TGTGCCAGCAGTGTGGCGGGGGCTCCCTACGAGCAGTACTTC,CASSVAGAPYEQYF,.,TRBV2,.,TRBJ2-7
TGTGCCAGCAGCTTAGGATTTGGGACAGGAATTTACGAGCAGTACTTC,CASSLGFGTGIYEQYF,TRBD1,TRBV13,.,TRBJ2-7
TGTGCCAGCAGTTTGAGACCCGGGTCTTCTAACGAGCAGTTCTTC,CASSLRPGSSNEQFF,.,TRBV27,.,TRBJ2-1
TGTGCCAGCAGTGAACTAGCGGGGGGTTTAGAGACCCAGTACTTC,CASSELAGGLETQYF,TRBD2,TRBV2,.,TRBJ2-5